A selection of T cell receptor beta chains follows, all from one sample in a study of shared clonotypes between healthy human individuals. Method: immunoSEQ multiplex PCR; TCRdb's copy keeps in-frame clones and lacks some. The sample shows around 550,000 clones, less than 96% of them seen only once. Material: naive CD4+ T cells sorted from blood. These receptor sequences come from a woman in her 30s in good health. Each CDR3 is given with its conserved first and last residue. A D gene is named only where the DNA matches it firmly. Clone size appears in some rows only: once, few, many, or a class for an expanded clone.

V gene	J gene	clone size	D gene	CDR3 protein	CDR3 DNA
TRBV13	TRBJ2-2	.	TRBD2	CASSFGLAGATGELFF	TGTGCCAGCAGCTTCGGACTAGCGGGAGCCACCGGGGAGCTGTTTTTT
TRBV18	TRBJ2-7	.	TRBD1	CASSPGQGETYEQYF	TGTGCCAGCTCACCCGGACAGGGGGAGACCTACGAGCAGTACTTC
TRBV5-1	TRBJ2-7	.	TRBD1	CASSLGTGGSYEQYF	TGCGCCAGCAGCTTGGGGACAGGGGGCTCCTACGAGCAGTACTTC
TRBV30	TRBJ2-1	.	.	CAWSVTGSAPREQFF	TGTGCCTGGAGTGTCACGGGGTCGGCTCCACGCGAGCAGTTCTTC
TRBV18	TRBJ2-3	.	.	CASSPPSGEQNTQYF	TGTGCCAGCTCACCACCCAGCGGTGAACAGAATACGCAGTATTTT
TRBV6-5	TRBJ1-4	.	.	CASSLNVGPLGKLFF	TGTGCCAGCAGTTTAAACGTAGGACCTTTGGGAAAACTGTTTTTT
TRBV19	TRBJ1-3	once	.	CASSPGRLPGNTIYF	TGTGCCAGTAGTCCCGGCCGTCTCCCTGGAAACACCATATATTTT
TRBV5-5	TRBJ1-4	.	.	CASSSPKGRGNEKLFF	TGTGCCAGCAGCTCCCCAAAGGGACGGGGAAATGAAAAACTGTTTTTT
TRBV10-3	TRBJ2-3	.	TRBD2	CATAGWAGGFDTQYF	TGTGCCACCGCCGGGTGGGCGGGAGGGTTCGATACGCAGTATTTT
TRBV28	TRBJ1-2	.	.	CASSSPGLSYGYTF	TGTGCCAGCAGCTCTCCGGGCCTCAGCTATGGCTACACCTTC
TRBV27	TRBJ2-7	once	.	CASSPGTGTPSYEQYF	TGTGCCAGCAGTCCGGGGACGGGAACCCCATCCTACGAGCAGTACTTC
TRBV18	TRBJ2-7	.	.	CASSREVRELSEQYF	TGTGCCAGCTCACGGGAAGTGAGGGAGCTGTCCGAGCAGTACTTC
TRBV13	TRBJ2-1	.	.	CASSFRGEQFF	TGTGCCAGCAGCTTTAGAGGGGAGCAGTTCTTC
TRBV18	TRBJ2-5	.	TRBD1	CASSGTGQGSETQYF	TGTGCCAGCTCAGGGACGGGACAGGGGTCGGAGACCCAGTACTTC
TRBV4-3	TRBJ2-5	.	.	CASSPRWNGETQYF	TGCGCCAGCAGCCCCCGATGGAACGGGGAGACCCAGTACTTC
TRBV15	TRBJ1-1	.	.	CATSRDKEGYTEAFF	TGTGCCACCAGCAGAGATAAAGAGGGGTACACTGAAGCTTTCTTT
TRBV28	TRBJ2-7	.	.	CASSFRAGAKVGYEQYF	TGTGCCAGCAGTTTTAGGGCTGGGGCTAAAGTTGGCTACGAGCAGTACTTC
TRBV4-1	TRBJ2-5	.	TRBD2	CASSQGSAGVKETQYF	TGCGCCAGCAGCCAAGGTTCAGCGGGGGTTAAAGAGACCCAGTACTTC
TRBV7-2	TRBJ2-7	.	.	CASSSRRGYFDEQYF	TGTGCCAGCAGCTCCCGAAGGGGGTATTTTGACGAGCAGTACTTC
TRBV29-1	TRBJ2-3	.	.	CSAARNPDTQYF	TGCAGCGCTGCTCGCAATCCAGATACGCAGTATTTT
TRBV5-4	TRBJ1-1	.	.	CASSSLQGNTEAFF	TGTGCCAGCAGCTCCTTACAGGGGAACACTGAAGCTTTCTTT
TRBV27	TRBJ2-7	.	.	CASSPINRGSEQYF	TGTGCCAGCAGCCCGATTAATAGGGGTAGCGAGCAGTACTTC
TRBV18	TRBJ2-7	.	TRBD2	CASSPRLATYEQYF	TGTGCCAGCTCACCGCGACTAGCCACCTACGAGCAGTACTTC
TRBV6-4	TRBJ1-2	.	TRBD1	CASTLGQGNSYGYTF	TGTGCCAGCACCCTGGGACAGGGGAATTCCTATGGCTACACCTTC
TRBV2	TRBJ1-6	once	.	CASSEAGNSNNSPLHF	TGTGCCAGCAGTGAAGCGGGGAATTCTAATAATTCACCCCTCCACTTT
TRBV6-5	TRBJ2-7	.	.	CASSYSSGDNYEQYF	TGTGCCAGCAGTTACTCATCGGGGGATAACTACGAGCAGTACTTC
TRBV6-5	TRBJ2-7	.	TRBD1	CASSKWTGSYEQYF	TGTGCCAGCAGCAAATGGACAGGGTCCTACGAGCAGTACTTC
TRBV19	TRBJ2-1	few	TRBD2	CASSRGRLRKGEQFF	TGTGCCAGTAGTCGCGGGAGGCTACGTAAGGGTGAGCAGTTCTTC
TRBV28	TRBJ2-2	.	.	CASSLFRGTGELFF	TGTGCCAGCAGTTTATTTCGGGGTACCGGGGAGCTGTTTTTT
TRBV6-6	TRBJ2-7	.	.	CASRGTSYEQYF	TGTGCCAGCCGGGGGACCTCCTACGAGCAGTACTTC
TRBV19	TRBJ1-3	.	.	CASWDVVGRPLSGNTIYF	TGTGCCAGCTGGGATGTGGTCGGGCGACCCTTATCTGGAAACACCATATATTTT
TRBV5-1	TRBJ1-5	.	TRBD1	CASSLGGQSNQPQHF	TGCGCCAGCAGCTTGGGGGGACAGTCCAATCAGCCCCAGCATTTT
TRBV10-2	TRBJ2-7	once	.	CASSDTRDRDSYEQYF	TGCGCCAGCAGTGATACTCGAGACAGGGACTCTTACGAGCAGTACTTC
TRBV25-1	TRBJ1-6	.	.	CASSDGSPLHF	TGTGCCAGCAGTGACGGGTCACCCCTCCACTTT
TRBV28	TRBJ2-7	.	TRBD2	CASSLWGGLAEAEQYF	TGTGCCAGCAGTTTATGGGGGGGGTTGGCCGAGGCCGAGCAGTACTTC
TRBV11-3	TRBJ2-2	.	.	CASSLDLGAEATGELFF	TGTGCCAGCAGCTTAGATCTAGGGGCGGAGGCAACCGGGGAGCTGTTTTTT
TRBV2	TRBJ2-1	.	TRBD1	CASRDREVFGDGPYNEQFF	TGTGCCAGCAGGGACAGGGAGGTTTTCGGGGACGGACCCTACAATGAGCAGTTCTTC
TRBV28	TRBJ1-5	.	TRBD1	CASRQGSHQPQHF	TGTGCCAGCAGACAGGGGTCCCATCAGCCCCAGCATTTT
TRBV6-1	TRBJ2-7	few	.	CASSVGYEQYF	TGTGCCAGCAGTGTGGGGTACGAGCAGTACTTC
TRBV7-9	TRBJ1-1	.	.	CASSPATEAFF	TGTGCCAGCAGCCCCGCTACTGAAGCTTTCTTT
TRBV11-2	TRBJ2-1	.	TRBD2	CASSSTSLPQREFF	TGTGCCAGCAGCTCGACTAGCCTCCCACAACGGGAGTTCTTC
TRBV11-2	TRBJ2-7	.	.	CASSLGQLREQYF	TGTGCCAGCAGCTTAGGGCAGCTTAGAGAGCAGTACTTC
TRBV5-4	TRBJ2-3	.	.	CASNTGGTDTQYF	TGTGCCAGCAATACAGGAGGCACAGATACGCAGTATTTT
TRBV5-1	TRBJ1-5	few	.	CASSAEGNQPQHF	TGCGCCAGCAGCGCTGAGGGCAATCAGCCCCAGCATTTT
TRBV7-2	TRBJ2-7	.	TRBD2	CASSLSTGTRPYEQYF	TGTGCCAGCAGCTTATCAACCGGGACTAGGCCCTACGAGCAGTACTTC
TRBV7-9	TRBJ2-2	.	.	CASSFLRSTNTGELFF	TGTGCCAGCAGCTTTTTACGGAGTACGAACACCGGGGAGCTGTTTTTT
TRBV5-6	TRBJ2-5	.	TRBD2	CASSRRTSGIPETQYF	TGTGCCAGCAGCCGACGGACTAGCGGGATCCCAGAGACCCAGTACTTC
TRBV18	TRBJ2-3	.	.	CASSPGQLSTDTQYF	TGTGCCAGCTCACCAGGACAGCTTAGCACAGATACGCAGTATTTT
TRBV7-2	TRBJ2-7	.	.	CASSLRQVDYEQYF	TGTGCCAGCAGCTTAAGGCAGGTGGACTACGAGCAGTACTTC
TRBV29-1	TRBJ1-1	.	.	CSVEDWRTEKNTEAFF	TGCAGCGTTGAAGATTGGAGGACCGAGAAGAACACTGAAGCTTTCTTT
TRBV7-9	TRBJ2-7	.	.	CASSLAGPASYEQYF	TGTGCCAGCAGCTTAGCGGGCCCTGCTTCCTACGAGCAGTACTTC
TRBV27	TRBJ1-5	.	.	CASSLADSEPQHF	TGTGCCAGCAGTTTGGCAGACAGCGAGCCCCAGCATTTT
TRBV7-9	TRBJ2-7	.	TRBD2	CASSTTSGVQYF	TGTGCCAGCAGCACGACTAGCGGGGTGCAGTACTTC
TRBV2	TRBJ1-5	.	.	CASRREQSGGNQPQHF	TGTGCCAGCAGGAGGGAGCAGTCCGGGGGCAATCAGCCCCAGCATTTT
TRBV12-5	TRBJ1-4	.	TRBD1	CASGPQTGVGEKLFF	TGTGCTAGTGGTCCTCAAACAGGGGTAGGGGAAAAACTGTTTTTT
TRBV25-1	TRBJ2-7	few	TRBD1	CASSSGTAFYEQYF	TGTGCCAGCAGTTCCGGGACAGCGTTTTACGAGCAGTACTTC
TRBV30	TRBJ1-4	.	TRBD1	CAWNSGTDGEKLFF	TGTGCCTGGAATTCAGGGACAGATGGCGAAAAACTGTTTTTT
TRBV14	TRBJ2-6	.	.	CASSHHDSGANVLTF	TGTGCCAGCAGCCACCATGACTCTGGGGCCAACGTCCTGACTTTC
TRBV28	TRBJ1-5	.	.	CASSSGLQPQHF	TGTGCCAGCAGTTCCGGTCTCCAGCCCCAGCATTTT
TRBV11-3	TRBJ2-2	.	.	CASSLGPSPDSTGELFF	TGTGCCAGCAGCTTAGGTCCGTCCCCAGACAGCACCGGGGAGCTGTTTTTT